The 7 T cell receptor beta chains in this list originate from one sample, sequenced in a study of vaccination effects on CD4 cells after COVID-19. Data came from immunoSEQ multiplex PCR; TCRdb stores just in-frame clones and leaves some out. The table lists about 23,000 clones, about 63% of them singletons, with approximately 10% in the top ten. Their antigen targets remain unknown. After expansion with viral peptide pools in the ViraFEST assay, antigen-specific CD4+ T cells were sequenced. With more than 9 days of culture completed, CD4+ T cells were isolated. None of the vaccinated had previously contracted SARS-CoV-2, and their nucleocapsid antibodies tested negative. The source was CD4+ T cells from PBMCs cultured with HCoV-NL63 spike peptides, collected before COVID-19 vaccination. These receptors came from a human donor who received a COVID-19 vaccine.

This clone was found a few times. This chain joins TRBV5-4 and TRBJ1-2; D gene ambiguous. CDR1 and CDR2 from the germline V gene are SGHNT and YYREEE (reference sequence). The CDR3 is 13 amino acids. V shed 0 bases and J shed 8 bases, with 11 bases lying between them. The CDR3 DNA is TGTGCCAGCAGCTTGGCCCGGACCCCCGGCTACACCTTC. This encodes CASSLARTPGYTF.

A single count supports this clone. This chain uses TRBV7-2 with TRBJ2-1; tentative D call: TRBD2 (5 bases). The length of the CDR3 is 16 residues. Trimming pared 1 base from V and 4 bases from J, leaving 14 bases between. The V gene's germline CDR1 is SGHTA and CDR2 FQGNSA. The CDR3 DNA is TGTGCCAGCAGCTTAGTCGGACTCCTCATTTACAATGAGCAGTTCTTC. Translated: CASSLVGLLIYNEQFF. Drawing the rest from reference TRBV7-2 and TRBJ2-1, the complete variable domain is GAGVSQSPSNKVTEKGKDVELRCDPISGHTALYWYRQSLGQGLEFLIYFQGNSAPDKSGLPSDRFSAERTGGSVSTLTIQRTQQEDSAVYLCASSLVGLLIYNEQFFGPGTRLTVL.

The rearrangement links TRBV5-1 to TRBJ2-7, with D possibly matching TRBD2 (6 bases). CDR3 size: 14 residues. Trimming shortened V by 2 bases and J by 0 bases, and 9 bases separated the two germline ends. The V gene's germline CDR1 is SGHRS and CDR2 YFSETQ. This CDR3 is CASSFAGGSYEQYF. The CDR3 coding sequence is TGCGCCAGCAGCTTCGCCGGGGGCTCCTACGAGCAGTACTTC.

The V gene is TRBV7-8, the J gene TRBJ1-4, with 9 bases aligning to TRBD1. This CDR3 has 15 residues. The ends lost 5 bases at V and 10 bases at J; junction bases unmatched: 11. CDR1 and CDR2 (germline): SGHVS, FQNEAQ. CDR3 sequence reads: CASSPDRGGGGKLFF. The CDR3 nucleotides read TGTGCCAGCAGCCCGGACAGGGGCGGTGGTGGAAAACTGTTTTTT.

The CDR3 protein is CASSIGGAELNQPQHF. DNA for the CDR3: TGTGCCAGTAGTATAGGAGGGGCAGAACTCAATCAGCCCCAGCATTTT. V is TRBV19 and J is TRBJ1-5; D may be TRBD1 (5 bases). The CDR3 has 16 residues. Trimming removed 1 base from V and 3 bases from J, with 13 bases in between. The germline V gene has CDR1 LNHDA and CDR2 SQIVND (reference sequence).

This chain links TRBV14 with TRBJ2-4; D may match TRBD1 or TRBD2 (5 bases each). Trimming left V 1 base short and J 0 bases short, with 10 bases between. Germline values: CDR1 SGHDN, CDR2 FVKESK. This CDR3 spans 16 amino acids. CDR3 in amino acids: CASSQAMGRAKNIQYF. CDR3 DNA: TGTGCCAGCAGCCAAGCCATGGGACGAGCCAAAAACATTCAGTACTTC.

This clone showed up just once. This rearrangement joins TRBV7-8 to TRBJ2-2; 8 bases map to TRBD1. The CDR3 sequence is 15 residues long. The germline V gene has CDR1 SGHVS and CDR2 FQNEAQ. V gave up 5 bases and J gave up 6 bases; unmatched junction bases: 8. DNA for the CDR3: TGTGCCAGCAGCGTAGGACAGGGTCACGCCGGGGAGCTGTTTTTT. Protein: CASSVGQGHAGELFF.